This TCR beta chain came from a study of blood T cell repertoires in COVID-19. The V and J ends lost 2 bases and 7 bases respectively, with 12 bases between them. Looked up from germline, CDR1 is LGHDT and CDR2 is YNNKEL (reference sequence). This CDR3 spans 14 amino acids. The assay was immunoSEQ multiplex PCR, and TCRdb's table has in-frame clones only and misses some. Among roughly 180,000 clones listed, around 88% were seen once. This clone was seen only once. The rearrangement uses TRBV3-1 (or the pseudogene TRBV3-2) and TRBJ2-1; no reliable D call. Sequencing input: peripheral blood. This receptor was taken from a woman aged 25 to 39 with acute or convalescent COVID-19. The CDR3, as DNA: TGTGCCAGCAGCCAACGGCAGGTCCTTAATGAGCAGTTCTTC. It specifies CASSQRQVLNEQFF.